Each of the 27 T cell receptor beta chains below was sequenced from the same sample in a study of blood T cells in healthy people across ages. Using a J-beta primer mix together with a sample-barcoded 5' primer, a second PCR was run for about 6 to 12 cycles. TCRdb analysed the 5' RACE reads with MiXCR anew, one entry per CDR3 protein. The table records approximately 1,700,000 distinct CDR3 sequences, about 39% of them present only once. The sequenced sample was blood. The receptors derive from a human donor in good health.

This clonotype was detected only a few times. J is TRBJ2-7 and V is TRBV10-3; a weak D match, TRBD2 (6 bases). From germline, CDR1 is ENHRY and CDR2 SYGVKD. Trimming took off 6 bases at V and 4 bases at J, with 19 bases between the two ends. The CDR3 runs 15 residues. CDR3: CAISGLGRGVYEQYF. In DNA form, the CDR3 reads TGTGCCATCAGCGGATTGGGGCGGGGAGTATACGAGCAGTACTTC.

This chain uses TRBV7-9 with TRBJ1-1; D is uncertain. Germline-derived CDR1 and CDR2 are SEHNR and FQNEAQ (reference sequence). The CDR3 has 13 residues. V was clipped by 2 bases and J by 3 bases, with 7 bases between them. The chain's CDR3 is CASSLIQDTEAFF. CDR3 bases: TGTGCCAGCAGCTTAATCCAGGACACTGAAGCTTTCTTT.

CDR3 sequence reads: CASSLAARSTGELFF. The CDR3 DNA reads as TGTGCCAGCAGCTTGGCCGCCAGGTCGACCGGGGAGCTGTTTTTT. V is TRBV5-6 and J is TRBJ2-2; no clear D gene. This CDR3 has 15 residues. Germline CDR1 reads SGHDT; CDR2 reads YYEEEE. Trimming removed 0 bases from V and 5 bases from J, with 11 bases in between. Filled out from reference TRBV5-6 and TRBJ2-2, the complete variable domain reads DAGVTQSPTHLIKTRGQQVTLRCSPKSGHDTVSWYQQALGQGPQFIFQYYEEEERQRGNFPDRFSGHQFPNYSSELNVNALLLGDSALYLCASSLAARSTGELFFGEGSRLTVL.

The chain recombines TRBV6-5 with TRBJ1-5, with a possible D match to TRBD1 (5 bases). Trimming stripped 2 bases from V and 4 bases from J, with 21 bases between. This CDR3 has 18 amino acids. Germline CDR1 is MNHEY and CDR2 is SVGAGI. The CDR3 sequence: CASSYPTNRLGPNQPQHF. The CDR3 DNA is TGTGCCAGCAGTTACCCTACTAACAGGTTGGGGCCGAATCAGCCCCAGCATTTT.

This clonotype was recorded a few times. V usage is TRBV12-5 and J usage is TRBJ2-1; tentative D call: TRBD2 (7 bases). V dropped 2 bases and J dropped 0 bases, with 11 bases sitting between them. Looked up from germline, CDR1 is LGHNT and CDR2 is FRNRAP. CDR3 length equals 16 residues. The DNA for the CDR3 is TGTGCTAGTGGTTTGTACGCGGGGGCCTCCTACAATGAGCAGTTCTTC. Its translation: CASGLYAGASYNEQFF. Supplemented by reference TRBV12-5 and TRBJ2-1, the full variable domain reads DARVTQTPRHKVTEMGQEVTMRCQPILGHNTVFWYRQTMMQGLELLAYFRNRAPLDDSGMPKDRFSAEMPDATLATLKIQPSEPRDSAVYFCASGLYAGASYNEQFFGPGTRLTVL.

Comments on this clonotype: The junction differs from germline at one of its ends, possibly a read error. The V gene is TRBV6-4, the J gene TRBJ2-6; 9 bases align to TRBD2. Germline loops: CDR1 MRHNA, CDR2 SNTAGT. The CDR3 extends over 16 amino acids. The CDR3 reads CAGSEAGGSGANVLTF. CDR3 DNA: TGTGCCGGCAGTGAAGCGGGGGGCTCTGGGGCCAACGTCCTGACTTTC.

The chain carries TRBV7-3 and TRBJ1-1; 7 nucleotides match TRBD1. With 1 base clipped from V and 2 bases from J, the junction kept 7 bases outside the gene matches. Germline V CDR1 and CDR2: SGHTA, FQGTGA. The CDR3 length is 16 residues. CDR3 in amino acids: CASSLIRGLGNTEAFF. The CDR3 nucleotides are TGTGCCAGCAGCTTAATTAGGGGGCTCGGTAACACTGAAGCTTTCTTT.

The chain carries TRBV14 and TRBJ2-7; 10 positions agree with TRBD1. The CDR3 loop spans 18 amino acids. V lost 3 bases, J lost 6 bases, and 17 bases stayed unmatched. CDR1 and CDR2 (germline): SGHDN, FVKESK. This chain's CDR3 is CASSQGGQGPESLLEQYF. CDR3 DNA sequence: TGTGCCAGCAGCCAGGGGGGACAGGGGCCTGAATCCCTCCTCGAGCAGTACTTC.

V usage is TRBV2 and J usage is TRBJ2-5; D may correspond to TRBD1 or TRBD2 (6 bases each). The germline CDR1 and CDR2 sequences are SNHLY and FYNNEI. V gave up 11 bases and J gave up 5 bases, with 21 bases separating them. The length of the CDR3 is 14 residues. This chain's CDR3 is CAAGGSLVEETQYF. The CDR3 coding sequence is TGTGCCGCCGGGGGCTCCCTAGTGGAGGAGACCCAGTACTTC.

About this clonotype itself: Sequence at one end of the junction differs from germline and may be a read error. The J gene is TRBJ2-5, the V gene TRBV6-5, with 7 bases fitting TRBD2. The CDR3 is made up of 15 amino acids. Germline assignment: CDR1 MNHEY and CDR2 SVGAGI. The CDR3 protein is CVSSYRGTGGETQYF. The CDR3, as DNA: TGTGTCAGCAGTTACCGTGGGACGGGGGGAGAGACCCAGTACTTC.

A few counts support this clonotype. The chain has TRBV15 and TRBJ2-1; 7 nucleotides match TRBD1. V shed 2 bases and J 2 bases; nucleotides not matched to a gene: 3. This CDR3 comprises 15 residues. In germline, CDR1 is LNHNV, CDR2 YYDKDF (reference sequence). The CDR3: CATSRPQGTYNEQFF. CDR3 nucleotide sequence: TGTGCCACCAGCAGACCACAGGGGACCTACAATGAGCAGTTCTTC.

The rearrangement links TRBV10-3 to TRBJ2-1; 12 positions match TRBD1. Germline assignment: CDR1 ENHRY and CDR2 SYGVKD. The CDR3 is made up of 15 amino acids. The trim removed 5 bases at V and 5 bases at J, leaving 4 bases unmatched. CDR3 in amino acids: CAISPGQGANNEQFF. The CDR3 coding sequence is TGTGCCATCAGTCCGGGACAGGGGGCCAACAATGAGCAGTTCTTC.

The chain carries TRBV12-3 or TRBV12-4 and TRBJ1-5; unclear D gene. CDR3 size: 14 residues. V lost 3 bases, J lost 5 bases, and 11 bases lay in between. CDR3 in DNA: TGTGCCAGCAGTTTTGGGCGCACCTATCAGCCCCAGCATTTT. It yields the protein CASSFGRTYQPQHF.

Turning to this clonotype: An end of the junction differs from the germline gene, which may be a read error. The chain carries TRBV29-1 and TRBJ1-5; D possibly corresponds to TRBD1 (5 bases). Germline loops: CDR1 SQVTM, CDR2 ANQGSEA. The CDR3 is made up of 13 amino acids. The CDR3 coding sequence is TGCAGCGTGGGGCAGGGATACAATCGGCCCCAGCATTTT. It translates to CSVGQGYNRPQHF.

This sequence joins TRBV6-2 or TRBV6-3 and TRBJ2-7, with TRBD1 matching 7 bases. Germline CDR1 and CDR2: MNHEY and SVGEGT. There are 15 residues in the CDR3. Trimming cost V 0 bases and J 2 bases; bases outside gene matches: 4. The CDR3 loop is CASSYSGTAPYEQYF. CDR3 DNA: TGTGCCAGCAGTTACTCTGGGACAGCCCCCTACGAGCAGTACTTC.

This clonotype was detected a few times. J is TRBJ2-1 and V is TRBV4-3, with 11 bases identical to TRBD2. Looked up from germline, CDR1 is LGHNA and CDR2 is YSLEER. The CDR3 is 15 amino acids. Unmatched junction bases numbered 7, after V lost 4 bases and J lost 8 bases. The CDR3: CASSPLAGGRHEQFF. The CDR3 nucleotides read TGCGCCAGCAGCCCCTTAGCGGGGGGGCGTCATGAGCAGTTCTTC.

The chain has TRBV25-1 and TRBJ2-5; D gene ambiguous. The germline V gene encodes CDR1 MGHDK and CDR2 SYGVNS. The V gene lost 1 base and the J gene lost 1 base, with 10 bases spanning the gap. The CDR3 consists of 15 residues. CDR3 amino acids: CASSEWWDFQETQYF. The CDR3 DNA is TGTGCCAGCAGTGAATGGTGGGATTTCCAAGAGACCCAGTACTTC.

This clonotype occurred a few times. CDR3 coding DNA: TGCAGTGCACACCCGGGGACAGGTCCCTATGAGCAGTTCTTC. This encodes CSAHPGTGPYEQFF. The chain couples TRBV20-1 to TRBJ2-1, with 8 bases matching TRBD1. The CDR3 totals 14 residues. Trimming at V came to 6 bases and at J to 8 bases, leaving 12 bases not matched to a gene. Germline V gene lookup returns CDR1 DFQATT and CDR2 SNEGSKA (reference sequence).

The J gene is TRBJ2-7, the V gene TRBV5-1, with D possibly TRBD1 on 5 matching bases. The V end was cut by 2 bases, the J end by 5 bases, with 11 bases between. The germline V gene encodes CDR1 SGHRS and CDR2 YFSETQ. The CDR3 loop spans 13 amino acids. Here the CDR3 DNA reads TGCGCCAGCAGCTTCGCAGGGTTCCACGAGCAGTACTTC. Protein: CASSFAGFHEQYF. Drawing the rest from reference TRBV5-1 and TRBJ2-7, the complete variable domain is KAGVTQTPRYLIKTRGQQVTLSCSPISGHRSVSWYQQTPGQGLQFLFEYFSETQRNKGNFPGRFSGRQFSNSRSEMNVSTLELGDSALYLCASSFAGFHEQYFGPGTRLTVT.

This sequence joins TRBV28 and TRBJ1-2; no reliable D call. V dropped 3 bases and J dropped 7 bases, with 21 bases sitting between them. This CDR3 comprises 16 residues. Germline V gene data show CDR1 as MDHEN and CDR2 as SYDVKM. The CDR3 bases are TGTGCCAGCAGTTTTGCCGGAATCGTCGACCCGTCTGGCTACACCTTC. The encoded protein is CASSFAGIVDPSGYTF.

This sequence joins TRBV12-3 or TRBV12-4 and TRBJ2-2; possible D gene TRBD2, 6 bases. Trimming shortened V by 2 bases and J by 6 bases, and 10 bases separated the two germline ends. The CDR3 spans 14 residues. The CDR3, as DNA: TGTGCCAGCAGTTTAACCGGGGGTGCCGGGGAGCTGTTTTTT. Its translation is CASSLTGGAGELFF.

The V call is TRBV20-1, the J call TRBJ1-4; D is undetermined. The CDR3 covers 17 residues. Germline CDR1 is DFQATT and CDR2 is SNEGSKA (reference sequence). Between the trimmed V and J ends, which lost 0 bases and 1 base, there was a span of 15 bases. The CDR3 is CSARDFEGFETNEKLFF. The CDR3 DNA is TGCAGTGCTAGAGATTTCGAGGGATTTGAAACTAATGAAAAACTGTTTTTT.

In this sample, this clonotype turned up a few times. The gene calls are TRBV3-1 and TRBJ2-3; D gene uncertain. The germline V gene has CDR1 LGHDT and CDR2 YNNKEL (reference sequence). Between the trimmed V and J ends, which lost 3 bases and 0 bases, there was a span of 10 bases. The CDR3 contains 15 residues. DNA of the CDR3: TGTGCCAGCAGCCATGCCATCGGTAGCACAGATACGCAGTATTTT. This translates into CASSHAIGSTDTQYF.

Points on this clonotype: Because the CDR3's place on the DNA is in doubt, the DNA is left out and the CDR3 is given as listed by TCRdb. This rearrangement joins TRBV2 to TRBJ2-4; no DNA check was done on the table's D call, TRBD1. Counting both end residues, the CDR3 totals 14 amino acids. CDR1 and CDR2 (germline): SNHLY, FYNNEI. This CDR3 reads CASIFAAGSVLWYF.

Points on this clonotype: One end of the junction is discordant with germline, which a read error may explain. V usage is TRBV14 and J usage is TRBJ2-6; D assignment may be TRBD1 or TRBD2 (5 bases each). The length of the CDR3 is 16 residues. Germline values: CDR1 SGHDN, CDR2 FVKESK. The CDR3 loop reads CASSLGIVPGANVQTF. In nucleotides, the CDR3 is TGTGCCAGCAGCCTCGGGATTGTTCCTGGGGCCAACGTCCAGACTTTC.

V is TRBV7-8 and J is TRBJ1-2, with D maybe TRBD1 (5 bases). The CDR3 has 15 amino acids. Germline V gene data show CDR1 as SGHVS and CDR2 as FQNEAQ. Trimming left V 0 bases short and J 8 bases short, with 16 bases between. The CDR3 DNA is TGTGCCAGCAGCTTAGCGGGAGGGGCGACAAACGGCTACACCTTC. Residues: CASSLAGGATNGYTF.

As DNA, the CDR3 is TGTGCCAGTCACAGGGAGGGAAACACCATATATTTT. Amino acid sequence: CASHREGNTIYF. This chain connects TRBV7-9 to TRBJ1-3, with TRBD1 as a possible D gene (6 bases). Germline V gives CDR1 SEHNR, CDR2 FQNEAQ (reference sequence). This CDR3 has 12 amino acids. V gave up 9 bases and J gave up 4 bases, with 10 bases separating them.